This is a list of T cell receptor beta chains from one sample in a study of OX40 agonist ivuxolimab in advanced cancers. Method: immunoSEQ multiplex PCR; TCRdb's copy keeps in-frame clones and lacks some. The table has under 100,000 clones, 81% seen once. Sequencing used CD4+ or CD8+ T cells sorted from blood, obtained in a trial of the OX40 agonist ivuxolimab. Receptor source: an adult with an advanced solid tumor such as melanoma, head and neck, liver or kidney cancer. Both conserved end residues are part of each CDR3. Each record gives: V gene, CDR3 protein.

V gene: TRBV15; CDR3 protein: CATSREGQGQGQPQHF
V gene: TRBV6-5; CDR3 protein: CASSYSLAGFQETQYF
V gene: TRBV5-6; CDR3 protein: CASSRGTVHYGYTF
V gene: TRBV7-6; CDR3 protein: CASSSSWDSFNSPLHF
V gene: TRBV7-9; CDR3 protein: CASSFGTSNYGYTF
V gene: TRBV19; CDR3 protein: CASSILSGGNQPQHF
V gene: TRBV7-2; CDR3 protein: CASSRTGRRQINF
V gene: TRBV29-1; CDR3 protein: CSVRAAGSRNYGYTF
V gene: TRBV5-1; CDR3 protein: CASSLAPSGNSYEQYF
V gene: TRBV12-5; CDR3 protein: CASEPDSNTEAFF
V gene: TRBV7-9; CDR3 protein: CASSLVADYTDTQYF
V gene: TRBV7-3; CDR3 protein: CASSLSGSGSDEQFF
V gene: TRBV7-8; CDR3 protein: CASSTDRGRTEAFF
V gene: TRBV12-5; CDR3 protein: CASGSRDATFEAQYF
V gene: TRBV7-9; CDR3 protein: CASSSGQTLSSYNEQFF
V gene: TRBV19; CDR3 protein: CASTWRLGNTEAFF
V gene: TRBV20-1; CDR3 protein: CSARGEKLFF
V gene: TRBV10-1; CDR3 protein: CASSRDLSSYNEQFF
V gene: TRBV4-3; CDR3 protein: CASSLQWRDPSYEQYF
V gene: TRBV27; CDR3 protein: CASSPTPRSSGNTIYF
V gene: TRBV7-2; CDR3 protein: CASSREGMASEQYF
V gene: TRBV28; CDR3 protein: CASSSPQGLNEKLFF
V gene: TRBV19; CDR3 protein: CASRASGRGTDTQYF
V gene: TRBV10-3; CDR3 protein: CAISIQGKSTEAFF
V gene: TRBV5-5; CDR3 protein: CASSFKDRGRNEQFF
V gene: TRBV30; CDR3 protein: CAWSTRKMGNTEAFF
V gene: TRBV7-2; CDR3 protein: CASSPGTGFHEQYF
V gene: TRBV29-1; CDR3 protein: CSVVGQLQETQYF
V gene: TRBV7-9; CDR3 protein: CASSLYQGETQYF
V gene: TRBV11-2; CDR3 protein: CASSLGWDGGGRNEQFF
V gene: TRBV6-6; CDR3 protein: CATYGRGTNTGELFF
V gene: TRBV6-6; CDR3 protein: CAISDGQGLQPQHF
V gene: TRBV7-2; CDR3 protein: CASRTSGRAVADTQYF
V gene: TRBV10-2; CDR3 protein: CASSESFGVGYTF
V gene: TRBV18; CDR3 protein: CASSPQTGQAHEQYF
V gene: TRBV7-2; CDR3 protein: CASSPRTTADTQYF
V gene: TRBV11-2; CDR3 protein: CASSLVRGAGELFF
V gene: TRBV10-3; CDR3 protein: CAISLADRGTNEKLFF
V gene: TRBV7-3; CDR3 protein: CASSLGTSGSYEQYF
V gene: TRBV7-8; CDR3 protein: CASSTRDYHYEQYF
V gene: TRBV2; CDR3 protein: CALIKGNYGYTF
V gene: TRBV6-4; CDR3 protein: CASSDTPSNYGYTF
V gene: TRBV7-2; CDR3 protein: CASSLVTFPGDYEQYF
V gene: TRBV7-9; CDR3 protein: CASSPPGQGARYTF
V gene: TRBV4-1; CDR3 protein: CASSRVVGGGGQTQYF
V gene: TRBV15; CDR3 protein: CATSGMGQGAWETQYF
V gene: TRBV15; CDR3 protein: CATSREGTAFYGYTF
V gene: TRBV4-2; CDR3 protein: CASSQAADLAGVGYEQYF
V gene: TRBV7-9; CDR3 protein: CASSLATGPSYEQYF
V gene: TRBV6-6; CDR3 protein: CASGSGRAPHEQFF
V gene: TRBV7-8; CDR3 protein: CASTRGTVSGNTIYF
V gene: TRBV4-2; CDR3 protein: CASSPSGGGNNEQFF
V gene: TRBV7-6; CDR3 protein: CASSRKPGAGGHEQYF